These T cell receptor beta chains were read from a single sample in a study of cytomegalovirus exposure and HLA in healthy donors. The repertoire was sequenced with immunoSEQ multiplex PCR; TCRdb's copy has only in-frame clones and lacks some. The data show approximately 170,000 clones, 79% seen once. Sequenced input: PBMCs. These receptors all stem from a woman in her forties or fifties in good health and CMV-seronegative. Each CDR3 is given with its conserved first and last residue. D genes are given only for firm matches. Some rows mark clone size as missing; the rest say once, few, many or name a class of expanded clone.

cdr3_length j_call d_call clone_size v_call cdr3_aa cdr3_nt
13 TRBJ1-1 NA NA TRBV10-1 CASSDGAGAEAFF TGCGCCAGCAGTGATGGGGCAGGGGCTGAAGCTTTCTTT
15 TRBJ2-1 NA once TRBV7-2 CASSLGWADYNEQFF TGTGCCAGCAGCTTAGGGTGGGCAGACTACAATGAGCAGTTCTTC
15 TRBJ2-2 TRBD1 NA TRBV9 CASSGGGTGTGELFF TGTGCCAGCAGCGGAGGAGGGACAGGCACCGGGGAGCTGTTTTTT
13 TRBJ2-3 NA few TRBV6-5 CASSYSARNTQYF TGTGCCAGCAGTTACTCGGCTAGGAATACGCAGTATTTT
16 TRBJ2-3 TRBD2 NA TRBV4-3 CASSQAAGGGADTQYF TGCGCCAGCAGCCAAGCGGCGGGAGGGGGTGCGGATACGCAGTATTTT
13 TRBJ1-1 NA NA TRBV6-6 CASGGLVNTEAFF TGTGCCAGCGGCGGATTGGTTAACACTGAAGCTTTCTTT
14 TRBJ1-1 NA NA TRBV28 CASSIQGVNTEAFF TGTGCCAGCAGTATACAGGGAGTGAACACTGAAGCTTTCTTT
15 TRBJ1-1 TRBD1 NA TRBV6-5 CASSYRGQGVSEAFF TGTGCCAGCAGTTACCGGGGACAGGGGGTCTCTGAAGCTTTCTTT
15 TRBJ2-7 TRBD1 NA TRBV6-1 CASSEGTGQGDEQYF TGTGCCAGCAGTGAAGGAACCGGACAGGGAGACGAGCAGTACTTC
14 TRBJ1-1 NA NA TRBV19 CASSPTTGKGEAFF TGTGCCAGTAGTCCTACCACAGGGAAAGGTGAAGCTTTCTTT
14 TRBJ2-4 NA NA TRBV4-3 CASSQLGGDPIQYF TGCGCCAGCAGCCAGTTAGGCGGGGATCCCATTCAGTACTTC
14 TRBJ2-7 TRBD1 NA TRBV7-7 CASSPGTGVNEQYF TGTGCCAGCAGCCCCGGGACAGGGGTAAACGAGCAGTACTTC
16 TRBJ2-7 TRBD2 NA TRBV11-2 CASRGATSGRSREQYF TGTGCCAGCAGAGGCGCCACTAGCGGGAGATCACGGGAGCAGTACTTC
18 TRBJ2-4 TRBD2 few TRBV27 CASRSREGEFLAKNIQYF TGTGCCAGCAGGTCTCGGGAGGGGGAATTCCTAGCCAAAAACATTCAGTACTTC
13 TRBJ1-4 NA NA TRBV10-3 CAIRRAVGEKLFF TGTGCCATCCGCAGGGCGGTTGGAGAAAAACTGTTTTTT
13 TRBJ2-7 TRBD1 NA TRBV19 CASRGQGHDEQYF TGTGCCAGTAGGGGACAGGGTCACGACGAGCAGTACTTC
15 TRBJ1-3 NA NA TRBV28 CASSQRGSSGNTIYF TGTGCCAGCAGTCAAAGAGGGAGCTCTGGAAACACCATATATTTT
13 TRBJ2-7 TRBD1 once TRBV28 CASRTTGVSEQYF TGTGCCAGCAGGACGACAGGGGTTAGCGAGCAGTACTTC
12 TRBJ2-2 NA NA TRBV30 CAWSVQFGELFF TGTGCCTGGAGTGTACAATTCGGGGAGCTGTTTTTT
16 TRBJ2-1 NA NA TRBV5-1 CASSLEWAFSYNEQFF TGCGCCAGCAGCTTGGAATGGGCATTCTCCTACAATGAGCAGTTCTTC
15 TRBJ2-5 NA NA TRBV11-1 CASSPGQFNQETQYF TGTGCCAGCAGCCCCGGACAGTTCAACCAAGAGACCCAGTACTTC
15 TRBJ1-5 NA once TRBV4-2 CASSQDSGPNQPQHF TGTGCCAGCAGCCAAGATTCAGGGCCCAATCAGCCCCAGCATTTT
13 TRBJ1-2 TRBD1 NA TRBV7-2 CASSFTGDYGYTF TGTGCCAGCAGTTTCACAGGGGACTATGGCTACACCTTC
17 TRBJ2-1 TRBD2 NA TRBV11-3 CASSLGLTSGSPDEQFF TGTGCCAGCAGCTTAGGTCTGACTAGCGGGAGTCCAGATGAGCAGTTCTTC
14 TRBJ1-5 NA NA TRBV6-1 CASSEQGHNQPQHF TGTGCCAGCAGTGAACAGGGGCACAATCAGCCCCAGCATTTT
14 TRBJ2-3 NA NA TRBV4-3 CASSQDPFTDTQYF TGCGCCAGCAGCCAAGACCCATTCACAGATACGCAGTATTTT
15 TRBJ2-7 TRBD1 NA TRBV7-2 CASSTRQGPRDEQYF TGTGCCAGCAGCACCCGACAGGGGCCGAGGGACGAGCAGTACTTC
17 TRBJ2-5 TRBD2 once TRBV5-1 CASSLAAGGLSQETQYF TGCGCCAGCAGCTTGGCCGCGGGGGGTCTTTCCCAAGAGACCCAGTACTTC
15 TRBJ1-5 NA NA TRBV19 CASTPGASRNQPQHF TGTGCCAGTACCCCTGGGGCCTCGCGCAATCAGCCCCAGCATTTT
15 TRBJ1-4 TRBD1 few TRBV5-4 CASSLQGLTNEKLFF TGTGCCAGCAGCTTACAGGGGCTGACTAATGAAAAACTGTTTTTT
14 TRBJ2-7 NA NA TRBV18 CASSPGQPAYEQYF TGTGCCAGCTCACCAGGGCAGCCAGCCTACGAGCAGTACTTC
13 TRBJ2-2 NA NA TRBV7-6 CASSLGETGELFF TGTGCCAGCAGCTTAGGCGAGACCGGGGAGCTGTTTTTT
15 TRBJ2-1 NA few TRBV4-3 CASSQGGRAGHEQFF TGCGCCAGCAGCCAGGGGGGTCGGGCAGGCCATGAGCAGTTCTTC
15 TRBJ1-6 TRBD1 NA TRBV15 CATQLRDRDNSPLHF TGTGCCACCCAGCTACGGGACAGGGATAATTCACCCCTCCACTTT
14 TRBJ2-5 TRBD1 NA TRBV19 CASSQYTDRATQYF TGTGCCAGTAGTCAATACACGGACAGGGCGACCCAGTACTTC
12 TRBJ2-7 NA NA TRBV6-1 CAAQGVGDEQYF TGTGCCGCACAGGGTGTCGGCGACGAGCAGTACTTC
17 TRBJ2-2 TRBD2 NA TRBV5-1 CASSLAPSGSNTGELFF TGCGCCAGCAGCTTGGCCCCTAGCGGGTCGAACACCGGGGAGCTGTTTTTT
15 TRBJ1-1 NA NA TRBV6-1 CASSEDSGRGTEAFF TGTGCCAGCAGTGAAGACTCGGGGAGAGGGACTGAAGCTTTCTTT
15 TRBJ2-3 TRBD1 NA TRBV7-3 CASSSRGRGTDTQYF TGTGCCAGCAGCTCCAGGGGGCGGGGCACAGATACGCAGTATTTT
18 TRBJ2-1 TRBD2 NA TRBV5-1 CASSLRAGTSLSYNEQFF TGCGCCAGCAGCTTGAGGGCCGGGACTAGCCTTTCCTACAATGAGCAGTTCTTC
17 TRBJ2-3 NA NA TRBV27 CASSSTLGSTFTDTQYF TGTGCCAGCAGTTCCACACTAGGGTCTACCTTCACAGATACGCAGTATTTT
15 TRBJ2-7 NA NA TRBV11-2 CASSPVGTQLSEQYF TGTGCCAGCAGCCCGGTCGGGACACAGCTTTCCGAGCAGTACTTC
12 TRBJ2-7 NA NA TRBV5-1 CASGTPTGEQYF TGCGCCAGCGGGACTCCCACGGGCGAGCAGTACTTC
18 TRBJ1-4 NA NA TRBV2 CASRWDSQGISTNEKLFF TGTGCCAGCAGATGGGATTCTCAGGGGATCTCAACTAATGAAAAACTGTTTTTT
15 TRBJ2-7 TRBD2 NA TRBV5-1 CASSATSGDFYEQYF TGCGCCAGCAGCGCTACTAGCGGGGACTTCTACGAGCAGTACTTC
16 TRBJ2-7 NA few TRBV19 CAPPGLPGLQTYEQYF TGTGCCCCCCCTGGCCTACCGGGACTTCAGACCTACGAGCAGTACTTC
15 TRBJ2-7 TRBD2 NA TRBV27 CASSLRRLAGYEQYF TGTGCCAGCAGTTTAAGAAGACTAGCTGGTTACGAGCAGTACTTC
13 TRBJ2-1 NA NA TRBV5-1 CASSLGTGNEQFF TGCGCCAGCAGCTTGGGAACAGGGAATGAGCAGTTCTTC
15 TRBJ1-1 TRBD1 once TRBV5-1 CASSPRGAGGTEAFF TGCGCCAGCAGCCCCCGAGGGGCAGGGGGCACTGAAGCTTTCTTT
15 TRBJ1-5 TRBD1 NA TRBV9 CASSEGTGLNQPQHF TGTGCCAGCAGCGAGGGGACAGGCCTCAATCAGCCCCAGCATTTT
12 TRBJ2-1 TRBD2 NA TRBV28 CASKRDLSEQFF TGTGCCAGCAAGCGGGACCTCAGTGAGCAGTTCTTC
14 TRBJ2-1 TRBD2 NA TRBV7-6 CASSLRLAINEQFF TGTGCCAGCAGCCTACGACTAGCGATTAATGAGCAGTTCTTC
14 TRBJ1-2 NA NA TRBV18 CASSPPQQNYGYTF TGTGCCAGCTCACCACCGCAACAAAACTATGGCTACACCTTC
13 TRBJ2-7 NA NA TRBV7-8 CASSYGRDYEQYF TGTGCCAGCAGCTACGGACGGGACTACGAGCAGTACTTC